This T cell receptor beta chain is drawn from a study of blood T cell repertoires in COVID-19. On the study more broadly: T cells, B-cell-depleted T cells, or PBMCs provided the cDNA or gDNA that served as material.

Membership in each cohort depended on participant-reported clinical history. As processed by the authors: Amplification with reference gene primers provided the estimates of nucleated cell counts. The table came from immunoSEQ multiplex PCR; TCRdb's copy has only in-frame clones and leaves some out. That table gives V, J and clone size, and the DNA gave D and trimming. In the table there are 150,000 to 200,000 clones, less than 90% of which are singletons. CDR3 size: 13 residues. Germline V gene data show CDR1 as MNHEY and CDR2 as SVGAGI. Trimming cost V 6 bases and J 5 bases; bases outside gene matches: 4.

The chain joins TRBV6-5 to TRBJ1-5, with 7 bases lining up with TRBD1. Material for sequencing was PBMCs or T cells enriched from blood (not recorded which). The TCR sequence derives from a woman aged 50 to 60 who had recovered from COVID-19. The CDR3 sequence is CASRYQGDQPQHF. In DNA form, the CDR3 reads TGTGCCAGCAGATACCAGGGGGATCAGCCCCAGCATTTT.